This T cell receptor (beta chain) stems from a study of identical twins. Study-wide findings and caveats: Excess twin sharing in beta out-of-frame sequences was weaker.

This clonotype came up many times. Its matching antigen is unknown. Trimming stripped 2 bases from V and 4 bases from J, with 9 bases between. The CDR3 consists of 14 residues. Germline loops: CDR1 SEHNR, CDR2 FQNEAQ (reference sequence). TCRdb analysed the 5' RACE reads with MiXCR anew, one entry per CDR3 protein. This sample carries about 220,000 distinct CDR3 sequences, under 10% of them seen once, and the ten largest clones take less than 2%. These data also formed part of another study, on yellow fever vaccine responses in identical twins.

The V and J genes are TRBV7-9 and TRBJ1-3; no firm D call. Sequencing was carried out using memory (CD45RO+) T cells sorted from blood. The sequence came from a woman aged 18-35 years in good health. Here the CDR3 reads CASSLRGVGNTIYF. The CDR3 coding sequence is TGTGCCAGCAGCTTAAGAGGTGTGGGAAACACCATATATTTT.